Below, 18 T cell receptor beta chains from the same sample are listed, as sequenced in a study of T cells in Graves' hyperthyroidism and ophthalmopathy (dated 2019 in TCRdb). Library generation was performed with multiplex PCR. Sequencing took place on an Illumina HiSeq 2000. The TCR beta CDR3 regions were amplified from RNA transcripts. The TCR CDR3 was subjected to a first round of RT-PCR using the HTBI primer set and the Qiagen OneStep RT-PCR kit. TCRdb's own reprocessing of the public reads used fastp at Q25 and MiXCR and kept productive beta chains. Every entry covers one CDR3 protein and lists the most common genes and DNA from its rows. The sample records 130,000 to 150,000 distinct CDR3 sequences, approximately 20% of which are singletons. 65% to 80% of the sample is taken by the ten largest. Specimen: blood. The receptors derive from a woman aged 45 to 65 with Graves' hyperthyroidism that later progressed to Graves' ophthalmopathy.

This clonotype was seen ten or more times. The V gene is TRBV18, the J gene TRBJ1-1; D gene unclear. The CDR3 consists of 13 residues. V lost 1 base and J lost 4, with 7 bases in between. Germline CDR1 KGHSH, CDR2 LQKENI. The CDR3: CASSPLEVTEAFF. In nucleotides, the CDR3 is TGTGCCAGCTCACCACTGGAAGTCACTGAAGCTTTCTTT.

V usage is TRBV6-2 or TRBV6-3 and J usage is TRBJ2-1, with 10 positions matching TRBD2. V gave up 7 bases and J gave up 10 bases; unmatched junction bases: 10. CDR3 length: 14 residues. Germline V gene lookup returns CDR1 MNHEY and CDR2 SVGEGT. Here the CDR3 reads CASTNSGRSREQFF. Written as DNA, the CDR3 is TGTGCCAGCACCAATAGCGGGAGGTCTCGGGAGCAGTTCTTC.

This clonotype appeared once. V gene TRBV4-3 combines with J gene TRBJ1-4; D gene unclear. Germline V gives CDR1 LGHNA, CDR2 YSLEER. The V end lost 2 bases, the J end lost 0 bases, and 25 bases lay between the germline ends. The CDR3 runs to 21 residues. The CDR3 sequence: CASSQQVWIRGRSATNEKLFF. In DNA form, the CDR3 reads TGCGCCAGCAGCCAACAAGTGTGGATTAGAGGCCGTAGTGCAACTAATGAAAAACTGTTTTTT.

This chain connects TRBV7-2 to TRBJ2-5; 10 nucleotides agree with TRBD2. This CDR3 spans 16 amino acids. Germline CDR1 reads SGHTA; CDR2 reads FQGNSA. The ends lost 2 bases at V and 1 base at J; junction bases unmatched: 4. Here the CDR3 reads CASSLRASGSQETQYF. For the CDR3, the DNA is TGTGCCAGCAGCTTACGGGCTAGCGGGAGCCAAGAGACCCAGTACTTC. The full variable domain, rest sourced from reference TRBV7-2 and TRBJ2-5, is GAGVSQSPSNKVTEKGKDVELRCDPISGHTALYWYRQSLGQGLEFLIYFQGNSAPDKSGLPSDRFSAERTGGSVSTLTIQRTQQEDSAVYLCASSLRASGSQETQYFGPGTRLLVL.

The J gene is TRBJ2-7, the V gene TRBV10-1, with 8 bases aligning to TRBD2. The germline V gene has CDR1 WNHNN and CDR2 SYGVQD (reference sequence). The J segment lost 8 bases and the V segment lost 2 bases, leaving 8 bases of the junction unmatched. This CDR3 has 14 residues. The CDR3 bases are TGCGCCAGCAGTGAGAGGAGCGGGAGCGGCAAGCAGTACTTC. As protein: CASSERSGSGKQYF.

This clonotype came up many times. The chain combines TRBV28 with TRBJ2-4; TRBD2 aligns across 8 bases. J lost 1 base, V lost 3 bases, and 8 bases had no gene match. This CDR3 has 17 residues. Germline V CDR1 and CDR2: MDHEN, SYDVKM. CDR3 amino acids: CASSFYGRAAAKNIQYF. The DNA of the CDR3 is TGTGCCAGCAGTTTCTACGGGAGGGCCGCGGCCAAAAACATTCAGTACTTC.

This clonotype has a count of ten or more. This chain joins TRBV6-1 and TRBJ2-7; no clear D. Germline V gene sequence: CDR1 MNHNS, CDR2 SASEGT. This CDR3 spans 13 amino acids. Trimming removed 5 bases from V and 0 bases from J, with 8 bases in between. The CDR3 DNA reads TGTGCCAGCAGTCGTCTCGGCTCCTACGAGCAGTACTTC. Amino acid sequence: CASSRLGSYEQYF.

This clonotype was detected ten times or more. The chain recombines TRBV30 with TRBJ2-1; D is unresolved. From germline, CDR1 is GTSNPN and CDR2 SVGIG (reference sequence). CDR3 length: 15 amino acids. Trimming took off 0 bases at V and 2 bases at J, with 11 bases between the two ends. The CDR3 nucleotides read TGTGCCTGGAGTGTAAACCGGAACACCTACAATGAGCAGTTCTTC. This codes for CAWSVNRNTYNEQFF.

This clonotype was seen repeatedly, ten times or more. V usage is TRBV5-1 and J usage is TRBJ2-6; a weak D match, TRBD2 (5 bases). The V end lost 4 bases, the J end lost 0 bases, and 8 bases lay between the germline ends. Germline V gene lookup returns CDR1 SGHRS and CDR2 YFSETQ. The CDR3 loop spans 15 amino acids. CDR3 nucleotides: TGCGCCAGCAGCGCGGGTCCCTCTGGGGCCAACGTCCTGACTTTC. It translates to CASSAGPSGANVLTF.

This clonotype has a count of ten or more. This sequence joins TRBV28 and TRBJ2-7; 7 bases agree with TRBD1. V dropped 3 bases and J dropped 6; count of bases not matched to a gene: 8. Germline V gives CDR1 MDHEN, CDR2 SYDVKM. This CDR3 has 14 amino acids. CDR3 nucleotide sequence: TGTGCCAGCAGTTTTAGACAGGGAAAGGGCGAGCAGTACTTC. This translates into CASSFRQGKGEQYF.

This clonotype was seen more than once but under ten times. This chain connects TRBV20-1 to TRBJ2-3; TRBD2 agrees at 9 bases. CDR3 length: 16 amino acids. Germline trimming cut 5 bases from V and 3 bases from J; bases unmatched to any gene: 12. The germline V gene encodes CDR1 DFQATT and CDR2 SNEGSKA (reference sequence). The CDR3 is CSAHISGRGGTDTQYF. The CDR3 DNA is TGCAGTGCTCACATTAGCGGGAGAGGGGGGACAGATACGCAGTATTTT.

This clonotype showed up many times. The CDR3 loop is CASSSGGLANEQFF. CDR3 sequence (DNA): TGTGCCAGCAGCTCGGGGGGGCTAGCCAATGAGCAGTTCTTC. The chain recombines TRBV11-3 with TRBJ2-1; 8 bases match TRBD2. CDR3 length equals 14 residues. V trimming: 4 bases; J trimming: 6 bases; junction bases outside the gene matches: 5. Germline CDR1 and CDR2: SGHNT and YENEEA.

The rearrangement links TRBV9 to TRBJ1-4; 9 bases align to TRBD1. After removal of 0 bases from V and 11 bases from J, the junction contained 5 bases not matched to a gene. CDR3 length equals 14 residues. CDR1 is SGDLS and CDR2 is YYNGEE in the germline V gene. CDR3: CASSVEGDRVKLFF. CDR3 coding DNA: TGTGCCAGCAGCGTAGAGGGGGACAGGGTGAAACTGTTTTTT.

This clonotype was observed at least ten times. This chain uses TRBV7-2 with TRBJ2-7; tentatively, D is TRBD2 (5 bases). From germline, CDR1 is SGHTA and CDR2 FQGNSA. V was trimmed by 0 bases and J by 2 bases, leaving 20 bases between them. The CDR3 contains 18 residues. The CDR3 bases are TGTGCCAGCAGCTTAGCGGAGGTGGCCAACCGAAAGACCTACGAGCAGTACTTC. This codes for CASSLAEVANRKTYEQYF.

This clonotype has only a few counts. The chain uses TRBV5-5 and TRBJ2-1, with 8 bases aligning to TRBD1. Germline V gives CDR1 SGHKS, CDR2 YYEKEE (reference sequence). The trim removed 4 bases at V and 12 bases at J, leaving 9 bases unmatched. This CDR3 comprises 13 residues. The CDR3 coding sequence is TGTGCCAGCAGCACCCGGGACAGGATTGGGCAGTTCTTC. Its translation: CASSTRDRIGQFF.

The chain recombines TRBV4-1 with TRBJ1-2; D is perhaps TRBD1 (5 bases). V lost 5 bases, J lost 4 bases, and 14 bases lay in between. Germline V gene data show CDR1 as MGHRA and CDR2 as YSYEKL. CDR3 length: 14 residues. The CDR3 sequence: CASSERQGAYGYTF. The DNA of the CDR3 is TGCGCCAGCAGCGAACGGCAGGGCGCCTATGGCTACACCTTC.

This clonotype was observed many times. The V and J genes are TRBV2 and TRBJ2-2, with D perhaps matching TRBD1 (5 bases). The CDR3 consists of 14 residues. Germline loops: CDR1 SNHLY, CDR2 FYNNEI. Trimming stripped 6 bases from V and 4 bases from J, with 12 bases between. CDR3 in DNA: TGTGCCAGCAGAACAAGGGGCCTCACCGGGGAGCTGTTTTTT. It is translated as CASRTRGLTGELFF.

This clonotype was found many times. The chain employs TRBV6-1 and TRBJ2-5; D may be TRBD2 (5 bases). Trimming pared 8 bases from V and 1 base from J, leaving 11 bases between. The CDR3 has 13 residues. Germline CDR1 is MNHNS and CDR2 is SASEGT. The CDR3 sequence: CASGWSGQETQYF. DNA for the CDR3: TGTGCCAGCGGGTGGAGCGGCCAAGAGACCCAGTACTTC.